These 32 T cell receptor beta chains came from one sample sequenced in a study of radiation and T cells in renal cell carcinoma. Time point of the sample: baseline pretreatment blood. The treatment is: 15 Gy SBRT to primary tumor, nephrectomy 4 weeks later. Generated by immunoSEQ multiplex PCR, the TCRdb table keeps only in-frame clones and is missing some. The sample has nearly 50,000 clones, 65% to 90% seen once. The input for sequencing was blood, taken from a patient whose treatment included radiotherapy and nephrectomy. The receptors originated from a woman aged 70 to 79 with renal cell carcinoma.

The gene calls are TRBV27 and TRBJ1-1, with D perhaps matching TRBD1 (5 bases). CDR3 size: 15 residues. V was trimmed by 0 bases and J by 7 bases, leaving 15 bases between them. Germline V gene sequence: CDR1 MNHEY, CDR2 SMNVEV (reference sequence). The CDR3 region is CASSLSISGVGEAFF. CDR3 sequence (DNA): TGTGCCAGCAGTTTATCAATATCGGGGGTGGGTGAAGCTTTCTTT.

This chain connects TRBV5-1 to TRBJ1-2; D is undetermined. The CDR3 extends over 13 amino acids. The germline V gene encodes CDR1 SGHRS and CDR2 YFSETQ. The ends were cut back, 1 base at V and 5 bases at J, with 9 bases in the middle. The CDR3 DNA follows: TGCGCCAGCAGCTTGACTCAGGAATATGGCTACACCTTC. Protein: CASSLTQEYGYTF.

The chain uses TRBV10-1 and TRBJ1-1; D gene uncertain. V lost 4 bases to trimming and J lost 4 bases, with 16 bases between them. This CDR3 spans 15 amino acids. Germline V gene lookup returns CDR1 WNHNN and CDR2 SYGVQD (reference sequence). The DNA of the CDR3 is TGCGCCAGCAGTGCATCGGTCCGGGCGGGCACTGAAGCTTTCTTT. Its protein product is CASSASVRAGTEAFF.

The gene calls are TRBV19 and TRBJ2-2; D uncertain. The germline gives CDR1 LNHDA, CDR2 SQIVND (reference sequence). Trimming removed 3 bases from V and 5 bases from J, with 7 bases in between. The CDR3 sequence is 13 residues long. In DNA form, the CDR3 reads TGTGCCAGTAGTATGGGTCCGACCGGGGAGCTGTTTTTT. Translated, it gives CASSMGPTGELFF.

This clone was counted many times. V gene TRBV18 combines with J gene TRBJ1-5; D perhaps matches TRBD1 (5 bases). With 6 bases removed from V and 4 bases from J, the gap between germline ends came to 25 bases. This CDR3 is built from 18 residues. Germline CDR1 KGHSH, CDR2 LQKENI. CDR3: CASSALYLGDPENQPQHF. As DNA, the CDR3 is TGTGCCAGCTCGGCTTTGTATTTGGGGGACCCAGAAAATCAGCCCCAGCATTTT.

The rearrangement links TRBV19 to TRBJ1-5; unclear D gene. The CDR3 consists of 18 residues. The germline V gene encodes CDR1 LNHDA and CDR2 SQIVND (reference sequence). V lost 3 bases and J 0 bases, leaving 18 bases between the germline ends. The CDR3 DNA sequence: TGTGCCAGTAGTATGGGGTCAAGAGGGTATAGTAGCAATCAGCCCCAGCATTTT. Translated, it gives CASSMGSRGYSSNQPQHF.

This clone was recorded only once. The chain combines TRBV7-8 with TRBJ2-3; D remains ambiguous. The germline V and J ends were trimmed by 7 bases and 4 bases, with 21 bases remaining between them. This CDR3 contains 16 residues. Germline V lookup: CDR1 SGHVS, CDR2 FQNEAQ. The DNA of the CDR3 is TGTGCCAGCACCGCCCCTTCTGGCTTCCCCCCAGATACGCAGTATTTT. This codes for CASTAPSGFPPDTQYF.

The chain couples TRBV18 to TRBJ1-1; 12 nucleotides agree with TRBD1. The J segment lost 7 bases and the V segment lost 3 bases, leaving 6 bases of the junction unmatched. Looked up from germline, CDR1 is KGHSH and CDR2 is LQKENI. The CDR3 runs 15 residues. CDR3 bases: TGTGCCAGCTCACCGGGGACAGGGGGCTATAATGAAGCTTTCTTT. Translation: CASSPGTGGYNEAFF.

V and J are TRBV10-2 and TRBJ2-1, with D possibly TRBD2 on 6 matching bases. Germline V lookup: CDR1 WSHSY, CDR2 SAAADI. Trimming removed 0 bases at V and 7 bases at J, with 10 bases between. The CDR3 runs to 14 residues. The CDR3 nucleotides are TGCGCCAGCAGTGAGTCGGTTGGAGGGAATGAGCAGTTCTTC. Protein: CASSESVGGNEQFF.

The genes are TRBV5-4 and TRBJ2-5, with 13 bases fitting TRBD2. Trimming at V came to 3 bases and at J to 2 bases, leaving 7 bases not matched to a gene. Germline V CDR1 and CDR2: SGHNT, YYREEE (reference sequence). The CDR3 loop spans 17 amino acids. CDR3 sequence (DNA): TGTGCCAGCAGCTCCCGACTAGCGGGGGGTTCACAAGAGACCCAGTACTTC. Encoded protein: CASSSRLAGGSQETQYF.

This chain connects TRBV30 to TRBJ1-4, with D uncertain. This CDR3 is 15 amino acids long. Germline lookup yields CDR1 GTSNPN and CDR2 SVGIG (reference sequence). V was pared by 0 bases and J by 6 bases, with 14 bases between. The CDR3 is CAWSVIPEMDEKLFF. Written as DNA, the CDR3 is TGTGCCTGGAGTGTAATACCCGAAATGGATGAAAAACTGTTTTTT.

The rearrangement links TRBV7-3 to TRBJ2-2; 8 bases map to TRBD1. This CDR3 region has 13 residues. J lost 6 bases, V lost 8 bases, and 5 bases had no gene match. Germline V CDR1 and CDR2: SGHTA, FQGTGA. CDR3 region: CASGQGAPGELFF. CDR3 coding DNA: TGTGCCAGCGGACAGGGAGCTCCCGGGGAGCTGTTTTTT.

The V and J genes are TRBV13 and TRBJ2-7; unclear D gene. Germline V gene sequence: CDR1 PRHDT, CDR2 FYEKMQ (reference sequence). The CDR3 totals 12 residues. The germline V and J ends were trimmed by 2 bases and 3 bases, with 5 bases remaining between them. The CDR3 DNA sequence: TGTGCCAGCAGCTTAACCAGCTACGAGCAGTACTTC. This gives the protein CASSLTSYEQYF.

V is TRBV30 and J is TRBJ1-4; 9 nucleotides line up with TRBD1. V lost 7 bases and J lost 2; bases outside the gene matches: 2. The CDR3 runs 13 residues. In germline, CDR1 is GTSNPN, CDR2 SVGIG (reference sequence). The CDR3 region is CASGTGTNEKLFF. The CDR3 DNA is TGTGCCTCGGGGACAGGGACTAATGAAAAACTGTTTTTT.

The chain recombines TRBV12-5 with TRBJ2-2; 7 nucleotides align to TRBD2. Germline lookup yields CDR1 LGHNT and CDR2 FRNRAP. With V trimmed by 6 bases and J by 5 bases, 3 bases remained unmatched. CDR3 length: 13 residues. Here the CDR3 reads CASGQGGTGELFF. The CDR3 nucleotides read TGTGCTAGTGGCCAGGGAGGGACCGGGGAGCTGTTTTTT.

This clone was recorded once. The rearrangement uses TRBV7-9 and TRBJ2-2, with 8 bases that match TRBD2. V was clipped by 2 bases and J by 4 bases; unmatched bases: 6. CDR1 is SEHNR, CDR2 FQNEAQ, per germline (reference sequence). CDR3 length: 16 amino acids. The CDR3 DNA sequence: TGTGCCAGCAGCTTAAGAGCGGGAGCGGGCACCGGGGAGCTGTTTTTT. This translates into CASSLRAGAGTGELFF.

This chain connects TRBV7-2 to TRBJ2-3; 7 bases align to TRBD2. Germline trimming cut 4 bases from V and 1 base from J; bases unmatched to any gene: 11. This CDR3 has 17 residues. Germline CDR1 and CDR2: SGHTA and FQGNSA. CDR3 in DNA: TGTGCCAGCAGCTCAGGGAGGGGCCCGAGGGGCACAGATACGCAGTATTTT. It yields the protein CASSSGRGPRGTDTQYF. The full variable domain, rest sourced from reference TRBV7-2 and TRBJ2-3, is GAGVSQSPSNKVTEKGKDVELRCDPISGHTALYWYRQSLGQGLEFLIYFQGNSAPDKSGLPSDRFSAERTGGSVSTLTIQRTQQEDSAVYLCASSSGRGPRGTDTQYFGPGTRLTVL.

The chain employs TRBV4-1 and TRBJ2-1; D gene ambiguous. This CDR3 has 14 amino acids. Germline V gives CDR1 MGHRA, CDR2 YSYEKL. Trimming pared 1 base from V and 8 bases from J, leaving 12 bases between. CDR3 region: CASSQVGKADEQFF. DNA of the CDR3: TGCGCCAGCAGCCAAGTGGGGAAGGCGGATGAGCAGTTCTTC.

The chain employs TRBV7-8 and TRBJ2-2; D gene ambiguous. CDR1 SGHVS and CDR2 FQNEAQ come from the germline V gene. V was pared by 3 bases and J by 3 bases, with 5 bases between. CDR3 length: 13 residues. CDR3 region: CASSFRYTGELFF. CDR3 nucleotide sequence: TGTGCCAGCAGCTTTAGGTACACCGGGGAGCTGTTTTTT.

As DNA, the CDR3 is TGTGCCAGCAGCCTGAGGGCTAGCCGAGATTTGGGGTCGTACTTC. It yields the protein CASSLRASRDLGSYF. The chain has TRBV11-2 and TRBJ2-5; possible D gene TRBD2, 5 bases. The CDR3 is 15 amino acids. CDR1 SGHAT and CDR2 FQNNGV come from the germline V gene. V was trimmed by 5 bases and J by 13 bases, leaving 26 bases between them.

This clone has a single count. The rearrangement joins TRBV15 to TRBJ2-2; the match to TRBD2 covers 11 bases. CDR3 size: 19 residues. Germline V lookup: CDR1 LNHNV, CDR2 YYDKDF (reference sequence). The trim removed 3 bases at V and 2 bases at J, leaving 11 bases unmatched. The CDR3: CATSRDTGLADFNTGELFF. Written as DNA, the CDR3 is TGTGCCACCAGCAGGGACACGGGACTAGCGGATTTCAACACCGGGGAGCTGTTTTTT.

V is TRBV30 and J is TRBJ1-4; D perhaps matches TRBD1 (6 bases). The V and J ends lost 0 bases and 2 bases respectively, with 7 bases between them. Germline CDR1 reads GTSNPN; CDR2 reads SVGIG (reference sequence). This CDR3 region has 14 residues. The CDR3 region has the DNA TGTGCCTGGAGTGTGGGGGCGACTAATGAAAAACTGTTTTTT. Its protein is CAWSVGATNEKLFF.

The chain joins TRBV30 to TRBJ2-3; D tentatively fits TRBD1 or TRBD2 (5 bases each). The CDR3 runs 14 residues. Germline CDR1 reads GTSNPN; CDR2 reads SVGIG (reference sequence). Trimming shortened V by 3 bases and J by 5 bases, and 15 bases separated the two germline ends. CDR3 protein: CAWSGARGGDTQYF. Here the CDR3 DNA reads TGTGCCTGGAGCGGGGCCCGTGGTGGAGATACGCAGTATTTT.

This clone was observed a handful of times. The V and J genes are TRBV6-6 and TRBJ2-5; 8 positions match TRBD1. The length of the CDR3 is 14 residues. Germline CDR1 MNHNY, CDR2 SVGAGI (reference sequence). The ends lost 5 bases at V and 1 base at J; junction bases unmatched: 3. The DNA for the CDR3 is TGTGCCAGCAGTCCCACAGGGGGCCAAGAGACCCAGTACTTC. It specifies CASSPTGGQETQYF.

The CDR3 region has the DNA TGTGCCAGTAGTTTCGGCAGCGGGAGACAAGAGACCCAGTACTTC. It translates to CASSFGSGRQETQYF. J is TRBJ2-5 and V is TRBV19, with 8 bases matching TRBD2. CDR1 and CDR2 (germline): LNHDA, SQIVND (reference sequence). CDR3 length equals 15 residues. With V trimmed by 5 bases and J by 2 bases, 7 bases remained unmatched.

This clone was recorded once. The V call is TRBV10-3, the J call TRBJ2-3; 11 nucleotides align to TRBD2. The J segment lost 5 bases and the V segment lost 9 bases, leaving 16 bases of the junction unmatched. Germline CDR1 reads ENHRY; CDR2 reads SYGVKD. The CDR3 sequence is 17 residues long. The CDR3 is CAIKGGTSGPRVDTQYF. The CDR3 DNA sequence: TGTGCCATAAAGGGGGGGACTAGCGGCCCAAGGGTAGATACGCAGTATTTT.

V is TRBV7-9 and J is TRBJ2-3, with D maybe TRBD1 (6 bases). V shed 3 bases and J shed 2 bases, with 12 bases lying between them. This CDR3 has 15 amino acids. The germline V gene encodes CDR1 SEHNR and CDR2 FQNEAQ (reference sequence). This chain's CDR3 is CASSFLGQNTDTQYF. CDR3 bases: TGTGCCAGCAGCTTCCTCGGACAGAACACAGATACGCAGTATTTT.

The chain is built from TRBV7-2 and TRBJ2-2, with 7 nucleotides matching TRBD1. CDR1 and CDR2 from the germline V gene are SGHTA and FQGNSA. Losses at the gene ends were 5 bases for V and 6 bases for J; bases not matched to a gene: 3. The CDR3 is made up of 13 amino acids. DNA for the CDR3: TGTGCCAGCAGCCCTGGGACAGCCGGGGAGCTGTTTTTT. Translation gives CASSPGTAGELFF.

J is TRBJ2-1 and V is TRBV5-1; D gene ambiguous. Germline CDR1 reads SGHRS; CDR2 reads YFSETQ. The CDR3 is 13 amino acids. Trimming cost V 4 bases and J 5 bases, with 10 bases left between them. CDR3 in DNA: TGCGCCAGCAGCCCCGATCCGGACAATGAGCAGTTCTTC. Its translation: CASSPDPDNEQFF.

The chain is built from TRBV7-8 and TRBJ2-7; 10 nucleotides agree with TRBD2. The CDR3 is 15 residues long. V shed 0 bases and J 2 bases; nucleotides not matched to a gene: 1. CDR1 SGHVS and CDR2 FQNEAQ come from the germline V gene. CDR3 in DNA: TGTGCCAGCAGCTTAGCCCTAGCGGGGGCCTACGAGCAGTACTTC. Translation gives CASSLALAGAYEQYF.

The chain links TRBV6-1 to TRBJ2-2; 10 nucleotides line up with TRBD1. Germline loops: CDR1 MNHNS, CDR2 SASEGT. The CDR3 loop spans 14 amino acids. Losses at the gene ends were 10 bases for V and 5 bases for J; bases not matched to a gene: 7. CDR3 protein: CAIEDRGFTGELFF. The CDR3 DNA follows: TGTGCCATCGAGGACAGGGGGTTTACCGGGGAGCTGTTTTTT.

The J gene is TRBJ2-7, the V gene TRBV7-9; TRBD1 aligns across 8 bases. Losses at the gene ends were 5 bases for V and 1 base for J; bases not matched to a gene: 10. The CDR3 totals 16 residues. Germline CDR1 reads SEHNR; CDR2 reads FQNEAQ (reference sequence). The CDR3 DNA sequence: TGTGCCAGCAGCCCCAGAAGGCAGGGGGCATCCTACGAGCAGTACTTC. The encoded protein is CASSPRRQGASYEQYF. The full variable domain, completed using reference TRBV7-9 and TRBJ2-7, is DTGVSQNPRHKITKRGQNVTFRCDPISEHNRLYWYRQTLGQGPEFLTYFQNEAQLEKSRLLSDRFSAERPKGSFSTLEIQRTEQGDSAMYLCASSPRRQGASYEQYFGPGTRLTVT.